This T cell receptor (beta chain) was found in a study of shared clonotypes between healthy human individuals. Researchers ran the assay at a deep level. Assay: immunoSEQ multiplex PCR; the TCRdb copy retains only in-frame clones and omits some. The sample carries about 1.5 million clones, 96% recorded once. The V gene end was trimmed by 5 bases and the J gene end by 2 bases; junction bases not matched to a gene: 1. This CDR3 is built from 13 residues. CDR1 is MNHEY, CDR2 SMNVEV, per germline (reference sequence). Those who donated were healthy HIV-negative adults, with no recent acute infections or vaccinations reported. With regard to this clone: Other DNA sequences within the sample encode an identical CDR3.

Sequenced input: naive CD4+ T cells sorted from blood. Subset here: CD45RA+ positively selected. V and J are TRBV27 and TRBJ1-2, with 8 bases matching TRBD1. This receptor was obtained from a man aged 25-45 years in good health. CDR3 amino acids: CASSRQGNYGYTF. CDR3 nucleotide sequence: TGTGCCAGCAGTAGACAGGGGAACTATGGCTACACCTTC.